The sequence of this TCR beta chain was determined in a study of regulatory T cells in long-lasting Graves disease. The CDR3 is made up of 16 amino acids. V lost 3 bases and J lost 6, with 20 bases in between. Germline CDR1 and CDR2: MGHDK and SYGVNS. Stated time point: persistent/refractory GD, antithyroid drugs over 5 years with positive TRAb. Generation of the TCR library employed RNA extracted from PBMCs. iRepertoire HTBI primers and Arm-PCR of CDR3 regions built TCR beta libraries. TCRdb redid the calling of the multiplex PCR reads with MiXCR, one entry per CDR3 protein. The sample shows around 300,000 distinct CDR3 sequences, around a fifth of them seen only once.

The V call is TRBV25-1, the J call TRBJ2-5; D is possibly TRBD1 (6 bases). This specimen consisted of peripheral blood mononuclear cells (PBMCs), obtained when the disease was refractory, from a patient treated with antithyroid drugs. The TCR originated in a female donor with Graves disease. CDR3 in amino acids: CASSDYAEGGRKTQYF. CDR3 nucleotides: TGTGCCAGCAGTGACTACGCGGAAGGGGGACGAAAGACCCAGTACTTC. The entire variable domain, with the rest obtained from reference TRBV25-1 and TRBJ2-5, is as follows: EADIYQTPRYLVIGTGKKITLECSQTMGHDKMYWYQQDPGMELHLIHYSYGVNSTEKGDLSSESTVSRIRTEHFPLTLESARPSHTSQYLCASSDYAEGGRKTQYFGPGTRLLVL.